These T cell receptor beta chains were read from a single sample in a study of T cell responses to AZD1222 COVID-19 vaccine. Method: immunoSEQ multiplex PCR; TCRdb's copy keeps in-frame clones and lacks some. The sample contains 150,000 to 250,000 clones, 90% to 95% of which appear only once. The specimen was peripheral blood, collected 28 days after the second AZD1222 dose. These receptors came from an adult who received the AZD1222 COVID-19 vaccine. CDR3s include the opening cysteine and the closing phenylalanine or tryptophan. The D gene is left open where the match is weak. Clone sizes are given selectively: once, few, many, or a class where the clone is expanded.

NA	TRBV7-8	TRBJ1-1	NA	CASSPAEGTEAFF	TGTGCCAGCAGCCCCGCCGAGGGAACTGAAGCTTTCTTT
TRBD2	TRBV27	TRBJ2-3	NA	CASSLRRERSTDTQYF	TGTGCCAGCAGTTTACGGCGGGAGAGAAGCACAGATACGCAGTATTTT
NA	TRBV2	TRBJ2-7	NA	CASSETQSGPLEQYF	TGTGCCAGCAGTGAAACCCAGTCAGGGCCACTCGAGCAGTACTTC
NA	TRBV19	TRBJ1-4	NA	CASSPRGRTNEKLFF	TGTGCCAGTAGCCCTCGGGGGCGAACTAATGAAAAACTGTTTTTT
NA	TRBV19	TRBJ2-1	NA	CASSAGTWNNEQFF	TGTGCCAGTAGCGCCGGGACTTGGAACAATGAGCAGTTCTTC
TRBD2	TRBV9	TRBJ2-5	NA	CASSSDPPGLADGETQYF	TGTGCCAGCAGCTCAGACCCTCCGGGACTAGCGGACGGGGAGACCCAGTACTTC
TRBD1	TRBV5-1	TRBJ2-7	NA	CASSWGRGQGYEQYF	TGCGCCAGCAGCTGGGGACGCGGACAGGGGTACGAGCAGTACTTC
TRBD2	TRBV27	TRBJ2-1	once	CASSFELAGSDEQFF	TGTGCCAGCAGTTTCGAACTAGCGGGATCAGATGAGCAGTTCTTC
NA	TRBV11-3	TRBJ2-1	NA	CASSLEGGQPYNEQFF	TGTGCCAGCAGCTTAGAGGGGGGACAGCCATACAATGAGCAGTTCTTC
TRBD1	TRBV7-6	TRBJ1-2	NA	CASSLTGGTMGYTF	TGTGCCAGCAGCTTGACAGGGGGAACTATGGGCTACACCTTC
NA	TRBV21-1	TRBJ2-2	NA	CASSKSGRVRYTGELFF	TGTGCCAGCAGCAAATCAGGGCGGGTTAGGTACACCGGGGAGCTGTTTTTT
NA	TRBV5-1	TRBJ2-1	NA	CASSLDSYNEQFF	TGCGCCAGCAGCTTGGACTCCTACAATGAGCAGTTCTTC
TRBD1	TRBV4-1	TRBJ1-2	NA	CASSQVVNRGDYGYTF	TGCGCCAGCAGCCAAGTGGTAAACAGGGGGGACTATGGCTACACCTTC
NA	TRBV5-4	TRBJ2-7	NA	CASSKDVSYEQYF	TGTGCCAGCAGCAAGGACGTATCCTACGAGCAGTACTTC
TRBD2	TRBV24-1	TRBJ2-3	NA	CATSEHGRTTDTQYF	TGTGCCACCAGTGAGCACGGGAGGACGACAGATACGCAGTATTTT
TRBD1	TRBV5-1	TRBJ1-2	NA	CASSVPGQARYGYTF	TGCGCCAGCAGCGTCCCGGGACAGGCGAGATATGGCTACACCTTC
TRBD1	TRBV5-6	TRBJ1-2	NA	CASSLALGQGALGYTF	TGTGCCAGCAGCCTGGCCCTAGGACAGGGGGCGCTTGGCTACACCTTC
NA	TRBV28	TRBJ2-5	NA	CASSLTQGLETQYF	TGTGCCAGCAGTTTAACCCAGGGGCTCGAGACCCAGTACTTC
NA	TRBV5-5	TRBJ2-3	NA	CASSLGLATSTDTQYF	TGTGCCAGCAGCTTGGGTCTAGCGACTAGCACAGATACGCAGTATTTT
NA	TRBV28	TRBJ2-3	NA	CASSFGTTDTQYF	TGTGCCAGCAGTTTTGGCACCACAGATACGCAGTATTTT
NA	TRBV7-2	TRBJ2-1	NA	CASSLGTTSYNEQFF	TGTGCCAGCAGCTTAGGGACTACATCCTACAATGAGCAGTTCTTC
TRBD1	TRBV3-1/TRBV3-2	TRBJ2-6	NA	CASSHTGDGANVLTF	TGTGCCAGCAGCCATACAGGGGATGGGGCCAACGTCCTGACTTTC
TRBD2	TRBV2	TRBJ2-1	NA	CASSEGGGRRSNEQFF	TGTGCCAGCAGTGAAGGCGGCGGGAGGAGGAGCAATGAGCAGTTCTTC
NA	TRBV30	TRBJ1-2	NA	CAWSVLGYGYTF	TGTGCCTGGAGTGTTTTAGGATATGGCTACACCTTC
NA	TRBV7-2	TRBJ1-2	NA	CASSLAAGLGYTF	TGTGCCAGCAGCTTAGCAGCAGGGCTTGGCTACACCTTC
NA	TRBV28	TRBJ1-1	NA	CASNIGTPNTEAFF	TGTGCCAGCAACATTGGGACACCGAACACTGAAGCTTTCTTT
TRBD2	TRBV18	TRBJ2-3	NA	CASSPTSGDIDTQYF	TGTGCCAGCTCACCAACTAGCGGGGATATAGATACGCAGTATTTT